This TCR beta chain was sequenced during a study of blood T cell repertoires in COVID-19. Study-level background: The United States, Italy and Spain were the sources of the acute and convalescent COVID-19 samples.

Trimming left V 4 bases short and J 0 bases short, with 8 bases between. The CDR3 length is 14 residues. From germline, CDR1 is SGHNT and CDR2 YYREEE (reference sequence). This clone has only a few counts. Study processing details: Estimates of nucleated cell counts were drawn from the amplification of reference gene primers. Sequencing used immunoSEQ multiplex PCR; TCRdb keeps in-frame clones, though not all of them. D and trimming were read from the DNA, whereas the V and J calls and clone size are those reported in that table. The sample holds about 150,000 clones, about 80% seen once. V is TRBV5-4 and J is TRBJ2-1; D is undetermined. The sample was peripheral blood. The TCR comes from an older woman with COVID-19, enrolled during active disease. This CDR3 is CASSPRSSYNEQFF. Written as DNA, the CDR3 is TGTGCCAGCAGCCCGCGGAGCTCCTACAATGAGCAGTTCTTC.